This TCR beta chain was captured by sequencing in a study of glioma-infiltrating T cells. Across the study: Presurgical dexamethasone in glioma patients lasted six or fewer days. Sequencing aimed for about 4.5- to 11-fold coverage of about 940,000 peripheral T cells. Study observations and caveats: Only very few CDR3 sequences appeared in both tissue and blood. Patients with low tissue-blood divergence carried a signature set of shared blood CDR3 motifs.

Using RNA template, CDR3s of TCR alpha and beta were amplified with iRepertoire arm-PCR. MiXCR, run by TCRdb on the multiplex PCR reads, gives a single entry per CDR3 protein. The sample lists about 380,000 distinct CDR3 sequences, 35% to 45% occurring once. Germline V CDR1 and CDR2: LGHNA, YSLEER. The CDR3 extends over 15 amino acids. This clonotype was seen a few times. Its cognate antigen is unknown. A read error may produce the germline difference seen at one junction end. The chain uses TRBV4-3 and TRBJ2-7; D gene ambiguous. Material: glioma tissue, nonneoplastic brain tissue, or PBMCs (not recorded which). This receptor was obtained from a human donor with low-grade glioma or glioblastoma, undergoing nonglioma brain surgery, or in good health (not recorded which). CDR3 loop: CANSHAAGRLYEQYF. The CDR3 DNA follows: TGCGCCAACAGCCATGCTGCAGGAAGACTCTACGAGCAGTACTTC.